The 9 T cell receptor beta chains presented below share a single source sample, sequenced in a study of blood T cells in healthy people across ages (dated by TCRdb to between 2014 and 2017). The library was obtained by 5' RACE. Sequencing used an Illumina HiSeq 2500. A second PCR of about 7 to 12 cycles was performed with a sample-barcoded 5' primer and a J-beta primer mix. The public reads were run again by TCRdb, first through fastp at Q25 and then through MiXCR, and only productive beta chains were kept. Here each entry gathers all rows of one CDR3 protein and keeps the most common genes and DNA. In all, the sample holds hundreds of thousands of distinct CDR3 sequences, and 44% of those were seen once. The ten largest clones add up to about a fifth of the sample. Material for sequencing was blood. All receptors come from a man between 60 and 75 years old in good health.

About this clonotype itself: The missing conserved phenylalanine or tryptophan at the end of this CDR3 makes a read error likely. This chain links TRBV6-2 or TRBV6-3 with TRBJ2-4; D gene uncertain. TRBJ2-7 matches the DNA end more closely, so the J call is doubtful. CDR1 and CDR2 (germline): MNHEY, SVGEGT. The CDR3 runs 11 residues. CDR3 sequence (DNA): TGTGCCAGCAAGGGCAACTACGAGCAGTACTCC. Residues: CASKGNYEQYS.

This rearrangement joins TRBV5-1 to TRBJ2-7, with D perhaps matching TRBD1 (6 bases). The V gene's germline CDR1 is SGHRS and CDR2 YFSETQ. V shed 0 bases and J shed 0 bases, with 16 bases lying between them. The CDR3 has 17 residues. The CDR3 sequence is CASSLDPLRGSSYEQYF. CDR3 bases: TGCGCCAGCAGCTTGGACCCTCTAAGGGGGAGCTCCTACGAGCAGTACTTC.

This clonotype was recorded once. This rearrangement joins TRBV5-1 to TRBJ2-3; D is perhaps TRBD1 or TRBD2 (5 bases each). Germline assignment: CDR1 SGHRS and CDR2 YFSETQ. CDR3 size: 14 residues. V lost 1 base and J lost 4, with 10 bases in between. The CDR3: CASSLQGDADTQYF. DNA of the CDR3: TGCGCCAGCAGCTTGCAGGGAGACGCAGATACGCAGTATTTT.

This clonotype appeared a single time. A read error is possible here, since a much larger clone lies one base away. The chain is built from TRBV29-1 and TRBJ2-5; a weak D match, TRBD1 (5 bases). Trimming pared 6 bases from V and 11 bases from J, leaving 22 bases between. The germline gives CDR1 SQVTM, CDR2 ANQGSEA. The length of the CDR3 is 13 residues. The CDR3 loop reads CSVWGYSYNEQYF. The CDR3 DNA reads as TGCAGCGTGTGGGGCTACTCCTACAATGAGCAGTACTTC.

There are a few counts of this clonotype. This chain uses TRBV15 with TRBJ2-7; either TRBD1 or TRBD2 may supply D (6 bases each). Trimming removed 2 bases from V and 4 bases from J, with 21 bases in between. Germline V lookup: CDR1 LNHNV, CDR2 YYDKDF (reference sequence). The length of the CDR3 is 17 residues. The CDR3 DNA is TGTGCCACCAGCAGACCTAGGGGGACGGGGGTAGGGTACGAGCAGTACTTC. It codes for CATSRPRGTGVGYEQYF.

Comment on this clonotype: A read error may be the cause here, since a much bigger clone is one base away. The chain links TRBV4-3 to TRBJ2-7, with 7 bases fitting TRBD1. Trimming at V came to 0 bases and at J to 2 bases, leaving 1 base not matched to a gene. The CDR3 is 14 residues long. The germline V gene encodes CDR1 LGHNA and CDR2 YSLEER. This CDR3 reads CASSQETGTYEQYF. The CDR3 coding sequence is TGCGCCAGCAGCCAAGAGACAGGGACCTACGAGCAGTACTTC.

V is TRBV12-5 and J is TRBJ2-1; D might be TRBD1 or TRBD2, each matching 5 bases. The germline V gene has CDR1 LGHNT and CDR2 FRNRAP. This CDR3 is built from 13 residues. V was shortened by 4 bases and J by 5 bases, with 9 bases between the two germline ends. CDR3 bases: TGTGCTAGTGGTTGGCAGGGACACAATGAGCAGTTCTTC. It specifies CASGWQGHNEQFF.

This clonotype came up a few times. A much larger clone differs from this one at a single base, so this may be a read error. This chain connects TRBV6-1 to TRBJ2-7; 7 positions match TRBD1. Germline loops: CDR1 MNHNS, CDR2 SASEGT. J lost 0 bases, V lost 4 bases, and 3 bases had no gene match. CDR3 length: 14 amino acids. As DNA, the CDR3 is TGTGCCAGCAGTGCCTGGACAGGCTCCTACGAGCAGTACTTC. Translated, it gives CASSAWTGSYEQYF.

This clonotype was seen a few times. The V call is TRBV27, the J call TRBJ1-2, with D possibly matching TRBD1 (6 bases). Trimming stripped 6 bases from V and 0 bases from J, with 17 bases between. CDR1 MNHEY and CDR2 SMNVEV come from the germline V gene (reference sequence). The CDR3 length is 16 residues. CDR3 in amino acids: CASSEGGNRPNYGYTF. CDR3 DNA: TGTGCCAGCAGCGAAGGGGGGAACAGACCTAACTATGGCTACACCTTC.